Below are 32 T cell receptor beta chains sequenced from a single sample in a study of T-cell memory formation after mild COVID-19. TCRdb re-analysed the 5' RACE reads in MiXCR, keeping a single row per CDR3 protein. Seen here are roughly 240,000 distinct CDR3 sequences, roughly 14% observed once, and the top ten hold 2% to 2.5%. Sequences were obtained from PBMCs or a T cell subset sorted from them (not recorded which). Receptors originate from an adult woman who had mild COVID-19 (a few samples of this study predate the infection). Cell type and time point are not known.

The chain recombines TRBV30 with TRBJ2-3, with D tentatively TRBD2 (6 bases). The CDR3 contains 13 residues. Germline CDR1 reads GTSNPN; CDR2 reads SVGIG (reference sequence). V lost 3 bases to trimming and J lost 4 bases, with 11 bases between them. CDR3 amino acids: CAWSIRRADTQYF. CDR3 sequence (DNA): TGTGCCTGGAGCATAAGGAGGGCAGATACGCAGTATTTT.

This clonotype occurred a few times. Relative to the germline gene, one junction end is altered; a read error may explain this. The V call is TRBV19, the J call TRBJ2-1; 14 nucleotides align to TRBD2. The CDR3 consists of 16 residues. Germline V lookup: CDR1 LNHDA, CDR2 SQIVND (reference sequence). CDR3 in DNA: TGTGCCAGTAGTATGATGGCGGGACTAGCGGGAGATGATCAGTTCTTC. This translates into CASSMMAGLAGDDQFF.

This clonotype was seen only a few times. This chain connects TRBV12-3 or TRBV12-4 to TRBJ1-1, with a tentative D call TRBD1 (5 bases). The CDR3 runs to 13 residues. Trimming took 7 bases from V and 1 from J, leaving 10 bases between them. Here the CDR3 reads CASTRGGNTEAFF. Here the CDR3 DNA reads TGTGCCAGCACCCGCGGGGGGAACACTGAAGCTTTCTTT.

This chain uses TRBV20-1 with TRBJ2-5, with 8 bases that match TRBD1. CDR3 length: 14 residues. Losses at the gene ends were 0 bases for V and 4 bases for J; bases not matched to a gene: 4. CDR1 and CDR2 from the germline V gene are DFQATT and SNEGSKA (reference sequence). The CDR3 nucleotides read TGCAGTGCTAGAGACGGACAGGGACCAGAGACCCAGTACTTC. Amino acids: CSARDGQGPETQYF.

This clonotype was detected ten times or more. V usage is TRBV12-3 or TRBV12-4 and J usage is TRBJ1-1; a weak D match, TRBD1 (6 bases). The V end was cut by 9 bases, the J end by 1 base, with 15 bases between. This CDR3 contains 14 residues. The CDR3 is CASSVGGPNTEAFF. The CDR3 DNA follows: TGTGCCAGTTCTGTGGGGGGCCCGAACACTGAAGCTTTCTTT.

The chain has TRBV4-3 and TRBJ2-6, with TRBD2 matching over 14 bases. The CDR3 totals 19 residues. Germline trimming cut 4 bases from V and 1 base from J; bases unmatched to any gene: 6. Germline V gene sequence: CDR1 LGHNA, CDR2 YSLEER. CDR3 in amino acids: CASSRGLAGGFSGANVLTF. The CDR3, as DNA: TGCGCCAGCAGCCGTGGACTAGCGGGAGGTTTTTCTGGGGCCAACGTCCTGACTTTC.

The V and J genes are TRBV20-1 and TRBJ2-5; D is unresolved. Germline V lookup: CDR1 DFQATT, CDR2 SNEGSKA (reference sequence). V was trimmed by 6 bases and J by 0 bases, leaving 14 bases between them. The CDR3 consists of 14 residues. The CDR3 loop reads CSATHPGYQETQYF. The CDR3 DNA is TGCAGTGCCACCCACCCCGGGTACCAAGAGACCCAGTACTTC.

Details on this clonotype: This may stem from a read error, because a much larger clone lies one nucleotide away. J is TRBJ2-5 and V is TRBV7-8; 10 nucleotides match TRBD2. There are 15 residues in the CDR3. CDR1 and CDR2 from the germline V gene are SGHVS and FQNEAQ. Trimming removed 3 bases from V and 6 bases from J; junction bases left unmatched: 7. CDR3 residues: CASSFKRGGGQTQYF. CDR3 coding DNA: TGTGCCAGCAGCTTTAAGCGGGGGGGCGGGCAGACCCAGTACTTC.

This clonotype was counted ten times or more. The V gene is TRBV11-2, the J gene TRBJ1-2; 9 bases line up with TRBD1. Germline-derived CDR1 and CDR2 are SGHAT and FQNNGV. Trimming took 5 bases from V and 5 from J; bases not matched to a gene: 6. The CDR3 has 14 amino acids. The CDR3 loop reads CASSPGTGFYGYTF. The CDR3 region has the DNA TGTGCCAGCAGCCCCGGGACAGGGTTTTATGGCTACACCTTC.

The sample holds a few counts of this clonotype. The rearrangement uses TRBV5-1 and TRBJ2-1; 7 nucleotides agree with TRBD1. The CDR3 has 15 amino acids. Germline CDR1 SGHRS, CDR2 YFSETQ. J was trimmed by 3 bases and V by 5 bases; bases with no gene match: 8. CDR3 DNA: TGCGCCAGCAGTTCTTCCGGGACAGACTACAATGAGCAGTTCTTC. Its protein is CASSSSGTDYNEQFF.

This clonotype has more than one count but fewer than ten. The rearrangement joins TRBV19 to TRBJ1-5; the D gene is possibly TRBD1 (5 bases). The CDR3 length is 14 residues. V was cut by 2 bases and J by 7 bases, with 12 bases left in between. Germline values: CDR1 LNHDA, CDR2 SQIVND (reference sequence). The CDR3 sequence: CASSIPGLWQPQHF. The CDR3 DNA sequence: TGTGCCAGTAGTATACCAGGGCTATGGCAGCCCCAGCATTTT.

The V and J genes are TRBV20-1 and TRBJ2-7, with D hard to call. Germline V gives CDR1 DFQATT, CDR2 SNEGSKA (reference sequence). Between the trimmed V and J ends, which lost 4 bases and 2 bases, there was a span of 12 bases. This CDR3 has 13 residues. CDR3 residues: CSATDDITYEQYF. Written as DNA, the CDR3 is TGCAGTGCTACCGATGACATAACCTACGAGCAGTACTTC.

This clonotype was seen only a few times. V gene TRBV12-3 or TRBV12-4 combines with J gene TRBJ1-4, with D hard to call. This CDR3 has 15 amino acids. The ends were cut back, 6 bases at V and 0 bases at J, with 11 bases in the middle. The CDR3 DNA is TGTGCCAGCAGGCCCGCAAGTTCAACTAATGAAAAACTGTTTTTT. Its protein is CASRPASSTNEKLFF.

This chain links TRBV2 with TRBJ2-7; 9 bases line up with TRBD2. The CDR3 contains 15 residues. With V trimmed by 10 bases and J by 0 bases, 10 bases remained unmatched. CDR1 and CDR2 from the germline V gene are SNHLY and FYNNEI. CDR3 coding DNA: TGTGCCACCCAATTGCTAGCGGGGAACTCCTACGAGCAGTACTTC. Its translation is CATQLLAGNSYEQYF.

A single count supports this clonotype. CDR3 sequence: CASSQDVGIGGYTF. CDR3 bases: TGCGCCAGCAGCCAAGATGTGGGGATAGGCGGCTACACCTTC. This sequence joins TRBV4-3 and TRBJ1-2, with D hard to call. Germline V gene lookup returns CDR1 LGHNA and CDR2 YSLEER. The CDR3 runs to 14 residues. Trimming removed 0 bases at V and 8 bases at J, with 13 bases between.

The rearrangement uses TRBV7-2 and TRBJ2-5, with D tentatively TRBD1 (5 bases). Trimming stripped 2 bases from V and 4 bases from J, with 11 bases between. Germline V CDR1 and CDR2: SGHTA, FQGNSA. The CDR3 contains 14 residues. CDR3 DNA: TGTGCCAGCAGCTTACAGGGTCGAGGAGAGACCCAGTACTTC. This sequence encodes CASSLQGRGETQYF.

This chain connects TRBV4-2 to TRBJ2-1; TRBD2 aligns across 10 bases. V gave up 1 base and J gave up 7 bases; unmatched junction bases: 4. Germline CDR1 and CDR2: LGHNA and YNFKEQ. The CDR3 is 15 amino acids. The CDR3 DNA is TGTGCCAGCAGCCAAGGTAGCGGGGGGCTAAATGAGCAGTTCTTC. This encodes CASSQGSGGLNEQFF.

This clonotype was detected only a few times. The chain combines TRBV12-3 or TRBV12-4 with TRBJ1-1; no firm D call. Deletions cut 2 bases from V and 3 bases from J, with 10 bases between. The CDR3 totals 14 residues. CDR3: CASSLSLSDTEAFF. CDR3 sequence (DNA): TGTGCCAGCAGTTTATCCCTTTCAGACACTGAAGCTTTCTTT.

This clonotype was observed at least ten times. The chain combines TRBV20-1 with TRBJ1-1; D is undetermined. V lost 1 base and J lost 0, with 9 bases in between. This CDR3 region has 14 residues. The germline V gene has CDR1 DFQATT and CDR2 SNEGSKA (reference sequence). In nucleotides, the CDR3 is TGCAGTGCTAGAGTAGGACTCATGAACACTGAAGCTTTCTTT. Residues: CSARVGLMNTEAFF.

The V and J genes are TRBV5-1 and TRBJ1-1, with 7 nucleotides matching TRBD1. The CDR3 is 15 amino acids. Germline lookup yields CDR1 SGHRS and CDR2 YFSETQ. Trimming took 4 bases from V and 0 from J; bases not matched to a gene: 6. CDR3 sequence: CASSLTGFMNTEAFF. DNA for the CDR3: TGCGCCAGCAGCCTGACAGGGTTTATGAACACTGAAGCTTTCTTT.

The chain is built from TRBV27 and TRBJ2-5; D is undetermined. The CDR3 loop spans 14 amino acids. The germline V gene encodes CDR1 MNHEY and CDR2 SMNVEV (reference sequence). V gave up 3 bases and J gave up 1 base, with 9 bases separating them. The CDR3 spells CASSLVGPQETQYF. The CDR3 nucleotides read TGTGCCAGCAGTTTGGTAGGACCCCAAGAGACCCAGTACTTC.

In its sample, this clonotype was seen many times. The genes are TRBV5-1 and TRBJ2-1, with D possibly being TRBD1 or TRBD2 (5 bases each). V lost 0 bases and J lost 4, with 11 bases in between. This CDR3 has 15 residues. CDR1 and CDR2 (germline): SGHRS, YFSETQ. The CDR3: CASSLEGERYNEQFF. CDR3 in DNA: TGCGCCAGCAGCTTGGAAGGGGAGCGTTACAATGAGCAGTTCTTC.

CDR3 coding DNA: TGTGCCAGCAGCACCGGCCCATCACTCCACTTT. Amino acid sequence: CASSTGPSLHF. This chain joins TRBV27 and TRBJ1-6; D unresolved. Trimming pared 6 bases from V and 16 bases from J, leaving 13 bases between. The germline CDR1 and CDR2 sequences are MNHEY and SMNVEV (reference sequence). This CDR3 contains 11 residues.

The J gene is TRBJ1-1, the V gene TRBV20-1, with unresolved D. Germline V lookup: CDR1 DFQATT, CDR2 SNEGSKA (reference sequence). The CDR3 runs to 13 residues. V lost 3 bases to trimming and J lost 3 bases, with 11 bases between them. CDR3 sequence (DNA): TGCAGTGCTAGGGGTAGGTGGGACACTGAAGCTTTCTTT. Protein sequence: CSARGRWDTEAFF.

The rearrangement links TRBV11-2 to TRBJ2-1, with D possibly TRBD2 on 6 matching bases. In germline, CDR1 is SGHAT, CDR2 FQNNGV. CDR3 length: 15 residues. V was pared by 2 bases and J by 6 bases, with 14 bases between. The CDR3 DNA reads as TGTGCCAGCAGCTTAAAGAGGGCACTAGCCAATGAGCAGTTCTTC. Protein product: CASSLKRALANEQFF. Variable domain in full (rest from reference TRBV11-2 and TRBJ2-1): EAGVAQSPRYKIIEKRQSVAFWCNPISGHATLYWYQQILGQGPKLLIQFQNNGVVDDSQLPKDRFSAERLKGVDSTLKIQPAKLEDSAVYLCASSLKRALANEQFFGPGTRLTVL.

V gene TRBV7-9 combines with J gene TRBJ1-1, with 7 bases fitting TRBD1. The V gene end was trimmed by 5 bases and the J gene end by 0 bases; junction bases not matched to a gene: 6. The length of the CDR3 is 15 residues. CDR1 and CDR2 from the germline V gene are SEHNR and FQNEAQ (reference sequence). The CDR3 reads CASSLSGQLNTEAFF. The CDR3, as DNA: TGTGCCAGCAGCCTATCGGGACAGCTGAACACTGAAGCTTTCTTT.

V is TRBV10-3 and J is TRBJ1-1; possible D gene TRBD1, 5 bases. Germline-derived CDR1 and CDR2 are ENHRY and SYGVKD. The CDR3 is made up of 16 amino acids. V lost 0 bases and J lost 0, with 11 bases in between. In nucleotides, the CDR3 is TGTGCCATCAGTGAGTCCGGGTTAGGGGTGAACACTGAAGCTTTCTTT. Translating gives CAISESGLGVNTEAFF.

This clonotype was seen more than once but under ten times. The chain combines TRBV9 with TRBJ2-2, with TRBD2 as a possible D gene (6 bases). Germline assignment: CDR1 SGDLS and CDR2 YYNGEE. The CDR3 is 14 residues long. V was cut by 1 base and J by 6 bases, with 10 bases left in between. In DNA, the CDR3 is TGTGCCAGCAGCGTAACCCCGGGGGCCGGGGAGCTGTTTTTT. Its protein product is CASSVTPGAGELFF.

This chain connects TRBV10-3 to TRBJ1-1, with D maybe TRBD1 (5 bases). CDR1 ENHRY and CDR2 SYGVKD come from the germline V gene. Between the trimmed V and J ends, which lost 10 bases and 4 bases, there was a span of 19 bases. CDR3 length: 14 amino acids. For the CDR3, the DNA is TGTGCCAACTCTAAGGTCGGGGGTGGCACTGAAGCTTTCTTT. Translated: CANSKVGGGTEAFF.

This chain uses TRBV25-1 with TRBJ1-2; TRBD1 might be the D (5 bases). Per the germline V gene, CDR1 is MGHDK and CDR2 is SYGVNS. This CDR3 spans 15 amino acids. V was cut by 4 bases and J by 3 bases, with 15 bases left in between. This chain's CDR3 is CASSAFEGVYYGYTF. Written as DNA, the CDR3 is TGTGCCAGCAGTGCGTTCGAAGGGGTCTACTATGGCTACACCTTC.

Only a few counts were recorded for this clonotype. The rearrangement links TRBV7-9 to TRBJ1-3; 9 bases fit TRBD1. CDR3 length: 16 residues. Per germline, CDR1 SEHNR and CDR2 FQNEAQ (reference sequence). Trimming removed 4 bases from V and 1 base from J; junction bases left unmatched: 5. For the CDR3, the DNA is TGTGCCAGCAGCTCGGGACAGGGAAGATCTGGAAACACCATATATTTT. The encoded protein is CASSSGQGRSGNTIYF.

Points on this clonotype: This may be a read error, as it is one base from a much larger clone. J is TRBJ2-7 and V is TRBV11-2, with TRBD2 matching over 7 bases. Looked up from germline, CDR1 is SGHAT and CDR2 is FQNNGV. CDR3 length: 15 residues. V dropped 7 bases and J dropped 3; count of bases not matched to a gene: 12. CDR3 DNA sequence: TGTGCCAGCACCCACACCTGGACTAGAAACTACGAGCAGTACTTC. Its translation: CASTHTWTRNYEQYF.